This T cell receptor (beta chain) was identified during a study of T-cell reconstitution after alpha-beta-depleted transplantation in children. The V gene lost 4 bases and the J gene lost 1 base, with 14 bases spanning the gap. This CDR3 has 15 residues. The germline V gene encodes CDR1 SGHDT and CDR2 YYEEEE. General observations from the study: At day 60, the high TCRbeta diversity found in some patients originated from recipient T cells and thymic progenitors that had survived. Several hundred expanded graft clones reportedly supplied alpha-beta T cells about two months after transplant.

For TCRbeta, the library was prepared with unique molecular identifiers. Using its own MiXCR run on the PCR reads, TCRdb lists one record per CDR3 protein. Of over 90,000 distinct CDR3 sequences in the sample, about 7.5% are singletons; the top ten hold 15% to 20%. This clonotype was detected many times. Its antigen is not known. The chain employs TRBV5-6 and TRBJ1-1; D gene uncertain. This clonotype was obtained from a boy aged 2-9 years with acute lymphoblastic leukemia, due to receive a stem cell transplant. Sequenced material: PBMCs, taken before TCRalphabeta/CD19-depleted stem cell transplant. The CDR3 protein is CASSRWTLKNTEAFF. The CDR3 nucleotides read TGTGCCAGCAGCCGCTGGACCCTCAAGAACACTGAAGCTTTCTTT.